These T cell receptor beta chains were read from a single sample in a study of T cell repertoires in cytomegalovirus infection. MiXCR, run by TCRdb on the reads, gives a single entry per CDR3 protein. The sample contains 490,000 or so distinct CDR3 sequences, 11% of which appear only once. The material sequenced was PBMCs. These receptors all stem from a human donor in good health (CMV status not recorded). Some clones in this sample may be carry-over from other donors' samples. Both conserved end residues are part of each CDR3. A D gene is named only where the DNA matches it firmly. For some rows the clone size is stated as once, few or many, or as a class when expanded; others skip it.

J	D	V	size	CDR3	DNA
TRBJ1-1	.	TRBV29-1	.	CSVEVPRGHTEAFF	TGCAGCGTTGAAGTACCCAGGGGCCACACTGAAGCTTTCTTT
TRBJ1-5	.	TRBV19	many	CASSGDSAYQPQHF	TGTGCCAGTAGTGGCGACAGCGCGTATCAGCCCCAGCATTTT
TRBJ2-5	TRBD2	TRBV2	.	CASTRTSGSETQYF	TGTGCCAGCACTCGGACTAGCGGGAGCGAGACCCAGTACTTC
TRBJ2-2	.	TRBV24-1	.	CATSYLVGVNTGELFF	TGTGCCACCAGTTATTTGGTCGGGGTGAACACCGGGGAGCTGTTTTTT
TRBJ1-1	.	TRBV18	.	CASSPDSPNVNTEAFF	TGTGCCAGCTCACCCGACAGCCCAAACGTGAACACTGAAGCTTTCTTT
TRBJ2-7	TRBD2	TRBV7-2	many	CASSLRLAGAAYEQYF	TGTGCCAGCAGCCTTCGACTAGCGGGGGCCGCCTACGAGCAGTACTTC
TRBJ2-7	.	TRBV12-3/TRBV12-4	many	CASSLGSTSSYEQYF	TGTGCCAGCAGTTTAGGTAGCACCAGCTCCTACGAGCAGTACTTC
TRBJ1-2	.	TRBV18	many	CASSPLTGTSIGGYTF	TGTGCCAGCTCACCACTGACAGGAACCTCTATTGGTGGCTACACCTTC
TRBJ1-4	.	TRBV12-3/TRBV12-4	many	CASSPTVGGQGYNEKLFF	TGTGCCAGCAGCCCCACGGTAGGGGGGCAGGGCTACAATGAAAAACTGTTTTTT
TRBJ2-1	TRBD1	TRBV10-3	.	CAISEPAGQGSYNEQLF	TGTGCCATCAGTGAGCCGGCGGGACAGGGATCCTACAATGAGCAGCTCTTC
TRBJ2-1	.	TRBV11-2	many	CASSPDFSYNEQFF	TGTGCCAGCAGCCCGGACTTCTCCTACAATGAGCAGTTCTTC
TRBJ2-2	.	TRBV20-1	.	CRASTRPNTGELFF	TGCAGAGCTAGTACGAGACCTAACACCGGGGAGCTGTTTTTT
TRBJ1-2	TRBD1	TRBV12-3/TRBV12-4	many	CASSLPGGYGYTF	TGTGCCAGCAGTTTACCAGGGGGGTATGGCTACACCTTC
TRBJ1-1	.	TRBV6-6	many	CASQGELGAFF	TGTGCCAGCCAAGGGGAGTTAGGAGCTTTCTTT
TRBJ2-4	.	TRBV6-6	.	CASSYLAKNIQYF	TGTGCCAGCAGTTACTTAGCCAAAAACATTCAGTACTTC
TRBJ1-5	.	TRBV12-3/TRBV12-4	many	CASSSTGGNQPQHF	TGTGCCAGCAGTTCGACAGGAGGCAATCAGCCCCAGCATTTT
TRBJ1-2	.	TRBV12-3/TRBV12-4	few	CASRSQGGAPYGYTF	TGTGCCAGCAGGTCCCAAGGGGGGGCCCCCTATGGCTACACCTTC
TRBJ1-5	.	TRBV20-1	few	CSARGTPPGNQPQHF	TGCAGTGCCCGAGGGACCCCGCCAGGCAATCAGCCCCAGCATTTT
TRBJ1-1	.	TRBV7-9	many	CASSPGGGREAFF	TGTGCCAGCAGCCCCGGGGGCGGGCGAGAAGCTTTCTTT
TRBJ2-2	.	TRBV6-6	many	CASSYQRARERELFF	TGTGCCAGCAGTTACCAGAGGGCCCGTGAGCGGGAGCTGTTTTTT
TRBJ2-3	.	TRBV2	many	CASSDGTLHGPDTQYF	TGTGCCAGCAGCGATGGGACACTCCACGGCCCAGATACGCAGTATTTT
TRBJ2-1	TRBD2	TRBV7-3	many	CASSFSSGAGEQFF	TGTGCCAGCAGCTTTTCTAGCGGAGCTGGTGAGCAGTTCTTC
TRBJ2-1	.	TRBV7-2	many	CASSLATSAGVFF	TGTGCCAGCAGCTTAGCGACGTCGGCGGGTGTGTTCTTC
TRBJ1-1	TRBD1	TRBV11-2	few	CASSPWTGGNTEAFF	TGTGCCAGCAGCCCCTGGACAGGGGGGAACACTGAAGCTTTCTTT
TRBJ2-5	.	TRBV7-2	few	CASSSSVETQYF	TGTGCCAGCAGCTCCTCCGTAGAGACCCAGTACTTC
TRBJ1-4	.	TRBV7-9	many	CASSQAVAEKLFF	TGTGCCAGCAGCCAGGCGGTGGCCGAAAAACTGTTTTTT
TRBJ2-7	.	TRBV12-5	.	CASGFSGRPYEQYF	TGTGCTAGTGGTTTTTCGGGGCGCCCCTACGAGCAGTACTTC
TRBJ2-3	TRBD2	TRBV28	.	CASSLGGLAGGTDTQYF	TGTGCCAGCAGCCTAGGGGGACTAGCGGGAGGGACAGATACGCAGTATTTT
TRBJ1-5	TRBD1	TRBV28	few	CARSQGPRYQPQHF	TGTGCCAGGTCACAGGGGCCCCGTTATCAGCCCCAGCATTTT
TRBJ1-5	.	TRBV27	many	CASSLRFGPEGQPQHF	TGTGCCAGCAGTTTGAGGTTCGGGCCCGAGGGGCAGCCCCAGCATTTT
TRBJ2-2	TRBD1	TRBV12-3/TRBV12-4	many	CASSSVDRVVTGELFF	TGTGCCAGCAGTTCCGTGGACAGGGTGGTCACCGGGGAGCTGTTTTTT
TRBJ2-2	.	TRBV6-1	many	CASSEWAGENTGELFF	TGTGCCAGCAGTGAATGGGCAGGAGAAAACACCGGGGAGCTGTTTTTT
TRBJ1-2	.	TRBV6-2/TRBV6-3	.	CASSYSRSSDRGYTF	TGTGCCAGCAGTTACTCGAGGTCTTCCGACAGGGGCTACACCTTC
TRBJ1-1	TRBD1	TRBV5-6	many	CASSSYWDRGYTEAFF	TGTGCCAGCAGCTCATATTGGGACAGGGGTTACACTGAAGCTTTCTTT
TRBJ2-1	TRBD1	TRBV12-3/TRBV12-4	many	CASILGQGWNEQFF	TGTGCCAGCATTCTTGGACAGGGATGGAATGAGCAGTTCTTC
TRBJ2-7	.	TRBV19	many	CASQKPGSYEQYF	TGTGCCAGTCAAAAACCGGGCTCCTACGAGCAGTACTTC
TRBJ1-4	TRBD1	TRBV4-1	few	CASSQPGQGGEKLFF	TGCGCCAGCAGCCAGCCGGGACAGGGTGGTGAAAAACTGTTTTTT
TRBJ2-7	.	TRBV5-5	many	CASSPWTSSGSYEQYF	TGTGCCAGCAGCCCTTGGACATCCTCGGGCTCCTACGAGCAGTACTTC
TRBJ1-5	.	TRBV20-1	many	CSASRVGGADSNQPQHF	TGCAGTGCTAGCAGGGTTGGGGGGGCTGATAGCAATCAGCCCCAGCATTTT
TRBJ1-2	.	TRBV5-4	once	CASSPPQLRHYGYTF	TGTGCCAGCAGCCCCCCCCAACTGCGGCACTATGGCTACACCTTC
TRBJ2-7	.	TRBV2	few	CASTSTYEQYF	TGTGCCAGCACCTCCACTTACGAGCAGTACTTC
TRBJ2-5	TRBD1	TRBV7-2	many	CASSSGTGGGQETQYF	TGTGCCAGCAGCTCCGGGACAGGGGGTGGTCAAGAGACCCAGTACTTC
TRBJ1-3	TRBD1	TRBV12-3/TRBV12-4	many	CASRGPGTVIPSGNTIYF	TGTGCCAGCAGGGGTCCCGGGACAGTGATACCCTCTGGAAACACCATATATTTT
TRBJ2-2	.	TRBV19	many	CASSRGGSWSGELFF	TGTGCCAGTAGTCGAGGGGGGAGTTGGTCCGGGGAGCTGTTTTTT
TRBJ2-3	TRBD2	TRBV20-1	once	CSARDRRLATDTQYF	TGCAGTGCTAGAGATCGGCGACTAGCAACAGATACGCAGTATTTT
TRBJ2-7	TRBD1	TRBV29-1	many	CSVEGGQGLDEQYF	TGCAGCGTTGAAGGGGGACAGGGTCTCGACGAGCAGTACTTC
TRBJ1-5	.	TRBV5-1	.	CASSWAGGRDQPQHF	TGCGCCAGCAGCTGGGCTGGCGGGCGGGATCAGCCCCAGCATTTT
TRBJ2-7	.	TRBV7-6	many	CASSPLGQEQYF	TGTGCCAGCAGCCCCCTGGGCCAAGAGCAGTACTTC
TRBJ2-7	.	TRBV19	.	CASSTSTGEGDEQYF	TGTGCCAGTAGTACTTCGACAGGGGAGGGAGACGAGCAGTACTTC
TRBJ2-2	TRBD1	TRBV10-3	few	CAIRPDRVNTGELFF	TGTGCCATCAGACCAGACAGGGTAAACACCGGGGAGCTGTTTTTT
TRBJ1-6	TRBD1	TRBV5-4	many	CASSPGQGANSPLHF	TGTGCCAGCAGCCCAGGACAGGGGGCGAATTCACCCCTCCACTTT
TRBJ1-1	.	TRBV2	many	CASHRPNTEAFF	TGTGCCAGCCACAGGCCGAACACTGAAGCTTTCTTT
TRBJ2-2	.	TRBV7-9	many	CASSFLYSTGELFF	TGTGCCAGCAGCTTTCTCTACTCCACCGGGGAGCTGTTTTTT
TRBJ1-5	TRBD1	TRBV15	.	CATSRAQGGPNQPQHF	TGTGCCACCAGCAGAGCGCAGGGGGGACCCAATCAGCCCCAGCATTTT
TRBJ2-5	TRBD2	TRBV20-1	many	CSALGLAGGETQYF	TGCAGTGCGTTGGGACTAGCGGGGGGGGAGACCCAGTACTTC
TRBJ2-1	.	TRBV28	few	CASSFPSSYNEQFF	TGTGCCAGCAGTTTCCCGAGCTCCTACAATGAGCAGTTCTTC
TRBJ2-7	.	TRBV5-1	many	CASSLAETLSSYEQYF	TGCGCCAGCAGCTTGGCCGAGACCCTGTCGTCTTACGAGCAGTACTTC